This T cell receptor (beta chain) was observed in a study of T-cell reconstitution after alpha-beta-depleted transplantation in children. This clonotype was observed a handful of times. Trimming at V came to 0 bases and at J to 3 bases, leaving 3 bases not matched to a gene. The CDR3 totals 14 residues. Germline V gives CDR1 SQVTM, CDR2 ANQGSEA. Molecular barcoding with unique molecular identifiers was used for the TCRbeta library. TCRdb re-called the PCR reads with MiXCR, one entry per CDR3 protein. The sample lists 330,000 or so distinct CDR3 sequences, 9% to 12% occurring once. The chain links TRBV29-1 to TRBJ2-7; 9 bases are shared with TRBD1. The sample was PBMCs from the stem cell graft donor, taken from the stem cell graft. The TCR sequence derives from a human donor who donated a stem cell graft to a child with acute lymphoblastic leukemia. This CDR3 reads CSVEDGTGFYEQYF. CDR3 nucleotide sequence: TGCAGCGTTGAAGACGGGACAGGGTTCTACGAGCAGTACTTC.